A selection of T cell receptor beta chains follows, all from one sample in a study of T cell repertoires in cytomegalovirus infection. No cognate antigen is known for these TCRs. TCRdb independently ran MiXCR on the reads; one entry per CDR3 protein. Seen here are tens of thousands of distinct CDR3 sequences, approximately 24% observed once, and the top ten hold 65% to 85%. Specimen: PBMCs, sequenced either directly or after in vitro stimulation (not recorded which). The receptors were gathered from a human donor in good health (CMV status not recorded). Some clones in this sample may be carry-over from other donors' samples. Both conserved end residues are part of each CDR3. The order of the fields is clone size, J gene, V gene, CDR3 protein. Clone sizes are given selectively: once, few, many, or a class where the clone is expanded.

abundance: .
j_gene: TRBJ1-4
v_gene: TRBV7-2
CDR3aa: CASARVINEKLFF

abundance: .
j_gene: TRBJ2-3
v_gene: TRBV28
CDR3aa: CASTPKTLASDTQYF

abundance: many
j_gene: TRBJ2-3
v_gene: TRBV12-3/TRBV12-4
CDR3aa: CASSIGLAGGMTDTQYF

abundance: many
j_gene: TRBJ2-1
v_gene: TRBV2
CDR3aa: CASRTRLAGRGPNEQFF

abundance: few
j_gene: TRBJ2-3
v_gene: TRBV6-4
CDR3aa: CASSGGLATDTQYF

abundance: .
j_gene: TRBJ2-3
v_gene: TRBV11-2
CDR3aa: CASSGTSGTTDTQYF

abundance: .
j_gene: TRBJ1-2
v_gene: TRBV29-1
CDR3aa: CSVSSPGQGPHGYTF

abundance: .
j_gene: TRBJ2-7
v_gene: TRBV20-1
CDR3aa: CSARGDPATEQYF

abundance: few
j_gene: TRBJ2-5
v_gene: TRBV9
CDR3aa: CASSVDGGSKTQYF

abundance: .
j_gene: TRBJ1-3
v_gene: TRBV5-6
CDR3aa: CASSLVAAGPSGNTIYF

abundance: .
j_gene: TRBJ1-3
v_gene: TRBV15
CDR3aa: CATSRVRSRLSGNTIYF

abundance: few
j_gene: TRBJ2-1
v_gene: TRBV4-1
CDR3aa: CASSQTFSGRLNEQFF

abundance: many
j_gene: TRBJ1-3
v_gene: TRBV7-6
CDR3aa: CASSLEVDRSQGNTIYF

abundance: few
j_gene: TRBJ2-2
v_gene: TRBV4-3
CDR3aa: CASSQEPLGSGELFF

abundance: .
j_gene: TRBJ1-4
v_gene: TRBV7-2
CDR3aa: CASSPGTYSEKLFF

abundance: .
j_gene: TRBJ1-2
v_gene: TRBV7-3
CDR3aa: CASSPTRDTAYGYTF

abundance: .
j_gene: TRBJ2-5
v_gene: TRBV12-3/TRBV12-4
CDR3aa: CASRLGPETQYF

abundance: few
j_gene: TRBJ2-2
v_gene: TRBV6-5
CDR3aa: CASSYQRPRSANTGELFF

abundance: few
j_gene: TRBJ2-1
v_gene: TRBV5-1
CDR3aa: CASSPRSSYNEQFF

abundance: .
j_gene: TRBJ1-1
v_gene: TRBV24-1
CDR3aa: CATSDTLQGEITEVFF

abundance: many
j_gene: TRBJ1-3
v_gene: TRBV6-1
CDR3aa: CASSMDNTSGNTIYF

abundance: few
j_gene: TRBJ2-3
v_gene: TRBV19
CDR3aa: CASGTHQEGGDTQYF

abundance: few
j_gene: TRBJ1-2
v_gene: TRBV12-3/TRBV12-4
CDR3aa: CASSSGQGNYGYTF

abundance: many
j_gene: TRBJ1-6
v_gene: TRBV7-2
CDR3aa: CASSFPPGAGNNSPLHF

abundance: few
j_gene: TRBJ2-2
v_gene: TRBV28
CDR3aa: CASSLGTNHGELFF

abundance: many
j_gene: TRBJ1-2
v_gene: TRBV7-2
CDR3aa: CASSQGAGAYGYTF

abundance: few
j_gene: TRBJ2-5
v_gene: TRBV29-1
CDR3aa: CSVAGTSQETQYF

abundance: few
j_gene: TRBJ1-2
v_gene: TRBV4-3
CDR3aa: CASSQSGGIRPHNYGYTF

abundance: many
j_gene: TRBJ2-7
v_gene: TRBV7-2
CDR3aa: CASSSTGASGAASYEQYF

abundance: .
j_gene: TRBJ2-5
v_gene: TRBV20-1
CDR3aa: CSALGTSGDQETQYF

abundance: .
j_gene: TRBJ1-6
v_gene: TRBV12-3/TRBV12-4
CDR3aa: CASSFTPSHNSPLHF

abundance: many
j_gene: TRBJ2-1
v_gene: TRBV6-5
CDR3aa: CASSYFPKGANEQFF

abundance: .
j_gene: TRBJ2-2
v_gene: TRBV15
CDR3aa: CATSRGSTGGTGELFF

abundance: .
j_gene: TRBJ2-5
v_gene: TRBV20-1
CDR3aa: CSASTKETQYF

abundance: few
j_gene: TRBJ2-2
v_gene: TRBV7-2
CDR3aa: CASSPGLAGGRNTGELFF

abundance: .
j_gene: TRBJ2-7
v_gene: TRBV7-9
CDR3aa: CASSPPSSYEQYF

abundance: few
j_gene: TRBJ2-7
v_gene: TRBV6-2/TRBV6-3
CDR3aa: CASVGEFHYEQYF

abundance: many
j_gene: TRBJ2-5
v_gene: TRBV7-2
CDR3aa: CASSLSAGVEETQYF

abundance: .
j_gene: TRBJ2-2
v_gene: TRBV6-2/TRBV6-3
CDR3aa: CASSSKQGVVTSAGELFF

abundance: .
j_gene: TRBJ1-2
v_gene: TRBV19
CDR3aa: CASTSSGGVGYGYTF

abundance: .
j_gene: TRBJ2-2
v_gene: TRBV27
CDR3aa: CASRPLGTGELFF

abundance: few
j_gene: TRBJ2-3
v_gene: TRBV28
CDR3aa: CASTRTSGTDTQYF

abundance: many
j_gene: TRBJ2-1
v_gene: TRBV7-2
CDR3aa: CASSLRGLAVNEQFF

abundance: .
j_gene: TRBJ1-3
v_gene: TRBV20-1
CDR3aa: CSAERGNTIYF

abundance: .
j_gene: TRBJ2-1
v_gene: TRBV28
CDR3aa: CASRRFRTSGMGEQFF

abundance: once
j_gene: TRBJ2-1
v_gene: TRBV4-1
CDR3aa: CASSQVGLAGKNEQFF

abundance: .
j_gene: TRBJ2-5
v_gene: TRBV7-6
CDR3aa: CASANGGRAVETQYF

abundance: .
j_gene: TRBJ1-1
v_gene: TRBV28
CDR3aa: CASSLRGPRHTEAFF

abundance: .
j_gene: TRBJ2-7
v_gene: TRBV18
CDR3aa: CASSPPGGAYEQYF